This T cell receptor (beta chain) was identified in a study of Graves' ophthalmopathy and Graves' hyperthyroidism. General study findings and limits: Classification of ophthalmopathy versus stable hyperthyroidism by a 13-signature model yielded just under 90% sensitivity and just under 83% specificity.

In this sample, this clonotype turned up a few times. Antigen unknown. RNA transcripts served as template for amplifying TCR beta CDR3 sequences. An opening RT-PCR round employed HTBI primers and preceded a second-round multiplex PCR. TCRdb re-derived calls from the multiplex PCR reads in MiXCR, one entry per CDR3 protein. The sample has around 590,000 distinct CDR3 sequences; roughly 39% are singletons. The diagnostic workup employed clinical symptoms, serum thyroxine, TRAb, thyroid ultrasound and orbital computed tomography. V was trimmed by 3 bases and J by 2 bases, leaving 11 bases between them. The CDR3 loop spans 15 amino acids. Germline V gene lookup returns CDR1 MNHEY and CDR2 SVGAGI.

Sequencing used peripheral blood or thyroid tissue (not recorded which). The TCR was taken from an adult man with Graves' hyperthyroidism. The rearrangement joins TRBV6-5 to TRBJ1-3; perhaps TRBD1 as D (6 bases). CDR3 region: CASSYRGWTGNTIYF. The DNA for the CDR3 is TGTGCCAGCAGTTATAGGGGGTGGACTGGAAACACCATATATTTT.